One sample yielded the 22 T cell receptor beta chains listed below, sequenced in a study of control samples from healthy donors and cancer patients. TCRdb's table, derived via immunoSEQ multiplex PCR, lists solely in-frame clones and lacks some. The table has roughly 100,000 clones, around nine tenths seen once. The sample comprised blood. The source is a man aged 30 to 39 in good health.

The chain has TRBV19 and TRBJ2-5, with 7 nucleotides matching TRBD1. Germline CDR1 reads LNHDA; CDR2 reads SQIVND (reference sequence). V gave up 4 bases and J gave up 5 bases; unmatched junction bases: 13. This CDR3 region has 16 residues. The CDR3 bases are TGTGCCAGTAGTAGAAACAGGGGTCCCAGCCAGGAGACCCAGTACTTC. Protein sequence: CASSRNRGPSQETQYF.

This chain joins TRBV24-1 and TRBJ2-3; the match to TRBD1 covers 7 bases. J lost 2 bases, V lost 3 bases, and 7 bases had no gene match. The CDR3 covers 16 residues. Per germline, CDR1 KGHDR and CDR2 SFDVKD. DNA for the CDR3: TGTGCCACCAGTGATGCCGGGACAGCGGACACAGATACGCAGTATTTT. It is translated as CATSDAGTADTDTQYF.

CDR3 sequence (DNA): TGTGCCAGCAGTGGCTTCCAACGGCCCCAGCATTTT. It encodes CASSGFQRPQHF. This rearrangement joins TRBV2 to TRBJ1-5; the D is unclear. V was shortened by 4 bases and J by 9 bases, with 10 bases between the two germline ends. The CDR3 loop spans 12 amino acids. CDR1 and CDR2 from the germline V gene are SNHLY and FYNNEI.

The CDR3 DNA reads as TGTGCCAGCAGTCTAAATCAGGGGGGGAGGGAGACCCAGTACTTC. Translated, it gives CASSLNQGGRETQYF. The chain uses TRBV28 and TRBJ2-5; D is possibly TRBD1 or TRBD2 (7 bases each). V was shortened by 5 bases and J by 5 bases, with 18 bases between the two germline ends. The CDR3 is 15 residues long. The germline V gene has CDR1 MDHEN and CDR2 SYDVKM.

The rearrangement uses TRBV5-1 and TRBJ1-6, with 7 bases aligning to TRBD1. V lost 4 bases to trimming and J lost 10 bases; unmatched junction nucleotides: 11. Germline V CDR1 and CDR2: SGHRS, YFSETQ. This CDR3 contains 15 residues. CDR3 residues: CASSRSDRVDSPLHF. The CDR3 nucleotides read TGCGCCAGCAGCAGATCTGACAGGGTCGACTCACCCCTCCACTTT.

The chain couples TRBV5-1 to TRBJ2-5; 12 nucleotides align to TRBD2. CDR3 length equals 16 residues. V lost 0 bases to trimming and J lost 2 bases; unmatched junction nucleotides: 2. The germline CDR1 and CDR2 sequences are SGHRS and YFSETQ. CDR3 amino acids: CASSLAGLAGQETQYF. The CDR3 coding sequence is TGCGCCAGCAGCTTGGCCGGACTAGCGGGGCAAGAGACCCAGTACTTC.

The chain joins TRBV30 to TRBJ1-3, with no clear D. Trimming left V 3 bases short and J 0 bases short, with 6 bases between. The CDR3 runs to 13 residues. The germline gives CDR1 GTSNPN, CDR2 SVGIG (reference sequence). CDR3 in amino acids: CAWRRVSGNTIYF. The CDR3 bases are TGTGCCTGGAGGCGGGTCTCTGGAAACACCATATATTTT. The whole variable domain, remainder taken from reference TRBV30 and TRBJ1-3, is SQTIHQWPATLVQPVGSPLSLECTVEGTSNPNLYWYRQAAGRGLQLLFYSVGIGQISSEVPQNLSASRPQDRQFILSSKKLLLSDSGFYLCAWRRVSGNTIYFGEGSWLTVV.

This clone was recorded only once. V usage is TRBV6-1 and J usage is TRBJ2-7; 7 bases match TRBD1. CDR1 is MNHNS, CDR2 SASEGT, per germline. The CDR3 contains 14 residues. The ends lost 2 bases at V and 0 bases at J; junction bases unmatched: 1. CDR3 residues: CASSERGHSYEQYF. The CDR3 DNA follows: TGTGCCAGCAGTGAAAGGGGGCACTCCTACGAGCAGTACTTC.

This clone was detected once. V gene TRBV2 combines with J gene TRBJ2-5, with 8 nucleotides matching TRBD2. The germline V gene has CDR1 SNHLY and CDR2 FYNNEI. The CDR3 contains 15 residues. V dropped 7 bases and J dropped 4; count of bases not matched to a gene: 11. DNA for the CDR3: TGTGCCAGCAACCCGTTTCGGGAGGGCCTAGAGACCCAGTACTTC. It specifies CASNPFREGLETQYF. The full variable domain, with the rest looked up from reference TRBV2 and TRBJ2-5, is EPEVTQTPSHQVTQMGQEVILRCVPISNHLYFYWYRQILGQKVEFLVSFYNNEISEKSEIFDDQFSVERPDGSNFTLKIRSTKLEDSAMYFCASNPFREGLETQYFGPGTRLLVL.

The chain employs TRBV29-1 and TRBJ2-5; D is unresolved. Trimming removed 4 bases at V and 5 bases at J, with 8 bases between. The CDR3 length is 11 residues. Germline V gene data show CDR1 as SQVTM and CDR2 as ANQGSEA. CDR3 sequence (DNA): TGCAGCGTTGGGAGCGTGGAGACCCAGTACTTC. As protein: CSVGSVETQYF.

The chain uses TRBV9 and TRBJ2-1; TRBD2 is a possible D gene (5 bases). This CDR3 region has 15 residues. V was trimmed by 6 bases and J by 5 bases, leaving 18 bases between them. CDR1 is SGDLS and CDR2 is YYNGEE in the germline V gene. The CDR3 loop reads CASTPLASMNNEQFF. The DNA for the CDR3 is TGTGCCAGCACCCCTCTAGCATCCATGAACAATGAGCAGTTCTTC.

The rearrangement uses TRBV6-2 or TRBV6-3 and TRBJ2-2; tentatively, D is TRBD1 (6 bases). V was shortened by 4 bases and J by 2 bases, with 11 bases between the two germline ends. Germline V gene lookup returns CDR1 MNHEY and CDR2 SVGEGT. CDR3 length: 15 residues. The CDR3 DNA reads TGTGCCAGCAGTTTTACAGGGCCTAACACCGGGGAGCTGTTTTTT. As protein: CASSFTGPNTGELFF.

This chain joins TRBV3-1 (or the pseudogene TRBV3-2) and TRBJ1-1; D possibly corresponds to TRBD1 (5 bases). Trimming took off 2 bases at V and 4 bases at J, with 8 bases between the two ends. Germline assignment: CDR1 LGHDT and CDR2 YNNKEL (reference sequence). The CDR3 length is 13 residues. CDR3 nucleotide sequence: TGTGCCAGCAGCCAACTGGGACTCACTGAAGCTTTCTTT. Translation: CASSQLGLTEAFF.

V is TRBV4-2 and J is TRBJ1-4; 8 positions match TRBD1. Germline values: CDR1 LGHNA, CDR2 YNFKEQ. J gave up 0 bases and V 2 bases, and 8 bases lay outside the gene matches. CDR3 length: 18 amino acids. Here the CDR3 DNA reads TGTGCCAGCAGCCAAACGGGGGACAGGATCACAACTAATGAAAAACTGTTTTTT. Amino acid sequence: CASSQTGDRITTNEKLFF.

The chain employs TRBV10-3 and TRBJ2-3; D may be TRBD1 or TRBD2 (5 bases each). V shed 2 bases and J shed 3 bases, with 18 bases lying between them. In germline, CDR1 is ENHRY, CDR2 SYGVKD. The CDR3 is 17 amino acids. The CDR3 sequence: CAISETSGGLGTDTQYF. In DNA, the CDR3 is TGTGCCATCAGTGAGACATCTGGGGGTCTGGGGACAGATACGCAGTATTTT.

The rearrangement joins TRBV6-2 or TRBV6-3 to TRBJ2-1; 10 nucleotides line up with TRBD1. J gave up 4 bases and V 2 bases, and 2 bases lay outside the gene matches. Germline V CDR1 and CDR2: MNHEY, SVGEGT. This CDR3 spans 15 amino acids. DNA for the CDR3: TGTGCCAGCAGTTACGAGGACAGGGGGTACAATGAGCAGTTCTTC. It encodes CASSYEDRGYNEQFF.

The CDR3 DNA follows: TGCGCCAGCAGCCAAAGCGCGGCCAGTCTGGGCTACACCTTC. It specifies CASSQSAASLGYTF. The chain uses TRBV4-3 and TRBJ1-2; D is undetermined. The V gene lost 2 bases and the J gene lost 8 bases, with 15 bases spanning the gap. The CDR3 extends over 14 amino acids. Germline CDR1 reads LGHNA; CDR2 reads YSLEER.

In this sample, this clone turned up a few times. The J gene is TRBJ2-1, the V gene TRBV2; D call uncertain. Germline CDR1 SNHLY, CDR2 FYNNEI. V lost 6 bases, J lost 0 bases, and 6 bases lay in between. The CDR3 sequence is 13 residues long. CDR3 nucleotide sequence: TGTGCCAGCAGGATCCGCTCCTACAATGAGCAGTTCTTC. Protein product: CASRIRSYNEQFF.

The V and J genes are TRBV9 and TRBJ1-5; D not resolved. CDR3 length equals 13 residues. V gave up 3 bases and J gave up 2 bases, with 6 bases separating them. Germline lookup yields CDR1 SGDLS and CDR2 YYNGEE. CDR3 DNA: TGTGCCAGCAGCGGAATTGGCAATCAGCCCCAGCATTTT. Protein product: CASSGIGNQPQHF.

The chain has TRBV24-1 and TRBJ1-2; D uncertain. This CDR3 has 12 amino acids. Between the trimmed V and J ends, which lost 8 bases and 8 bases, there was a span of 14 bases. The V gene's germline CDR1 is KGHDR and CDR2 SFDVKD. The CDR3 here is CATIHPTRGYTF. The DNA for the CDR3 is TGTGCCACCATTCATCCGACGCGGGGCTACACCTTC.

The chain couples TRBV29-1 to TRBJ1-2; D is perhaps TRBD1 (5 bases). V gave up 6 bases and J gave up 6 bases, with 14 bases separating them. The CDR3 runs 12 residues. Per the germline V gene, CDR1 is SQVTM and CDR2 is ANQGSEA. This CDR3 is CSVLDSTDGYTF. The DNA for the CDR3 is TGCAGCGTCCTAGACAGTACCGATGGCTACACCTTC.

J is TRBJ2-1 and V is TRBV6-5; a weak D match, TRBD2 (6 bases). Germline CDR1 MNHEY, CDR2 SVGAGI. The V end was cut by 1 base, the J end by 8 bases, with 15 bases between. The CDR3 is 15 residues long. The CDR3 DNA is TGTGCCAGCAGTTACTATCTATCGGCGGGACATGAGCAGTTCTTC. This encodes CASSYYLSAGHEQFF.